This TCR beta chain was captured by sequencing in a study of cytomegalovirus exposure and HLA in healthy donors. Primers included in the PCR were 60 Vbeta and 13 Jbeta primers. The method was immunoSEQ multiplex PCR; TCRdb's version includes in-frame clones alone and lacks a portion of them. The sample gives under 120,000 clones, 60% to 75% of which show up once; around 9.9% is in the top ten. V was cut by 1 base and J by 4 bases, with 8 bases left in between. The CDR3 sequence is 13 residues long. CDR1 is GTSNPN, CDR2 SVGIG, per germline (reference sequence). The rearrangement uses TRBV30 and TRBJ2-1; maybe TRBD2 (6 bases). The sequence was obtained from a man between 35 and 55 years old in good health and CMV-seropositive. Sequenced material: PBMCs. The CDR3 protein is CAWSGSGYNEQFF. The CDR3 DNA sequence: TGTGCCTGGAGTGGTAGCGGTTACAATGAGCAGTTCTTC. Full variable domain (outside the CDR3, taken from reference TRBV30 and TRBJ2-1): SQTIHQWPATLVQPVGSPLSLECTVEGTSNPNLYWYRQAAGRGLQLLFYSVGIGQISSEVPQNLSASRPQDRQFILSSKKLLLSDSGFYLCAWSGSGYNEQFFGPGTRLTVL.